Below are 25 T cell receptor beta chains sequenced from a single sample in a study of blood T cell repertoires in COVID-19. Profiling relied on immunoSEQ multiplex PCR, and the TCRdb table lists in-frame clones only, not all of them. Altogether about 53,000 clones are present, about three quarters being singletons, with the ten largest covering roughly 45%. Sequences were obtained from peripheral blood. These receptors were obtained from a man in his 70s with active or convalescent COVID-19.

This rearrangement joins TRBV4-1 to TRBJ1-1; weak D call: TRBD1 (5 bases). This CDR3 is built from 15 residues. The V gene's germline CDR1 is MGHRA and CDR2 YSYEKL. The V gene lost 1 base and the J gene lost 10 bases, with 19 bases spanning the gap. The CDR3 region is CASSQGGATDWRAFF. The DNA for the CDR3 is TGCGCCAGCAGCCAAGGTGGGGCCACGGATTGGCGAGCTTTCTTT.

This chain links TRBV27 with TRBJ1-1, with 8 bases fitting TRBD1. This CDR3 spans 12 amino acids. The germline gives CDR1 MNHEY, CDR2 SMNVEV (reference sequence). J gave up 6 bases and V 6 bases, and 3 bases lay outside the gene matches. CDR3 bases: TGTGCCAGCAGAGGACAGGGCGCTGAAGCTTTCTTT. Its protein is CASRGQGAEAFF.

The rearrangement uses TRBV10-2 and TRBJ1-6; D is unclear. Trimming stripped 6 bases from V and 6 bases from J, with 15 bases between. Germline loops: CDR1 WSHSY, CDR2 SAAADI. The CDR3 runs to 15 residues. In nucleotides, the CDR3 is TGCGCCAGCAGAGACCCCGACGAGGGTAATTCACCCCTCCACTTT. Its protein product is CASRDPDEGNSPLHF.

This clone occurred many times. This rearrangement joins TRBV4-2 to TRBJ2-6, with D tentatively TRBD1 (5 bases). Looked up from germline, CDR1 is LGHNA and CDR2 is YNFKEQ. V lost 6 bases to trimming and J lost 0 bases, with 6 bases between them. The CDR3 loop spans 14 amino acids. CDR3 nucleotides: TGTGCCAGCAGAGGGGACTCTGGGGCCAACGTCCTGACTTTC. It is translated as CASRGDSGANVLTF.

As concerns this clone: An end of the junction differs from the germline gene, which may be a read error. J is TRBJ1-3 and V is TRBV4-3, with D possibly TRBD1 on 6 matching bases. The CDR3 totals 14 residues. Per the germline V gene, CDR1 is LGHNA and CDR2 is YSLEER. The CDR3, as DNA: TGCGCCAGCAGCCAAGAGGGGGCCGGAACCACCATATATTTT. Its protein is CASSQEGAGTTIYF.

The chain carries TRBV11-3 and TRBJ1-2; 7 nucleotides agree with TRBD1. Germline V lookup: CDR1 SGHNT, CDR2 YENEEA. V gave up 5 bases and J gave up 4 bases; unmatched junction bases: 4. The length of the CDR3 is 13 residues. CDR3 DNA sequence: TGTGCCAGCAGCATCGACAGGGCCTATGGCTACACCTTC. It is translated as CASSIDRAYGYTF.

The J gene is TRBJ2-5, the V gene TRBV29-1, with D maybe TRBD1 (6 bases). CDR3 length: 13 amino acids. Trimming shortened V by 6 bases and J by 4 bases, and 15 bases separated the two germline ends. CDR1 and CDR2 (germline): SQVTM, ANQGSEA. This CDR3 reads CSVPLDSGETQYF. The CDR3 nucleotides are TGCAGCGTCCCTTTGGACAGCGGAGAGACCCAGTACTTC.

The chain carries TRBV24-1 and TRBJ1-5; TRBD1 agrees at 8 bases. The V gene end was trimmed by 11 bases and the J gene end by 2 bases; junction bases not matched to a gene: 7. The CDR3 runs to 14 residues. Germline loops: CDR1 KGHDR, CDR2 SFDVKD. The CDR3 sequence is CAIQGAEGNQPQHF. CDR3 bases: TGTGCCATCCAGGGGGCTGAGGGCAATCAGCCCCAGCATTTT.

This clone was seen once. The rearrangement joins TRBV5-6 to TRBJ2-7; 10 positions match TRBD2. The V gene end was trimmed by 0 bases and the J gene end by 6 bases; junction bases not matched to a gene: 15. CDR3 size: 18 residues. CDR1 and CDR2 (germline): SGHDT, YYEEEE. CDR3 coding DNA: TGTGCCAGCAGCTTGGTCCGACCCCTAGCGGGGGCGCCGGGCGAGCAGTACTTC. It translates to CASSLVRPLAGAPGEQYF.

The chain carries TRBV14 and TRBJ1-4; D possibly corresponds to TRBD1 (6 bases). Germline V gives CDR1 SGHDN, CDR2 FVKESK. The CDR3 contains 13 residues. The V gene lost 6 bases and the J gene lost 6 bases, with 11 bases spanning the gap. CDR3 nucleotides: TGTGCCAGCAGTCAATGGACAGATGAAAAACTGTTTTTT. Protein product: CASSQWTDEKLFF.

The chain employs TRBV6-1 and TRBJ1-6; possible D gene TRBD1, 5 bases. The CDR3 totals 13 residues. Trimming stripped 0 bases from V and 9 bases from J, with 6 bases between. CDR1 and CDR2 (germline): MNHNS, SASEGT. For the CDR3, the DNA is TGTGCCAGCAGTGAAGCTCAGGGTTCACCCCTCCACTTT. Encoded protein: CASSEAQGSPLHF.

This clone was detected once. This sequence joins TRBV3-1 (or the pseudogene TRBV3-2) and TRBJ1-4; perhaps TRBD1 as D (5 bases). Trimming took 1 base from V and 0 from J, leaving 15 bases between them. This CDR3 has 18 residues. The germline gives CDR1 LGHDT, CDR2 YNNKEL (reference sequence). CDR3 in DNA: TGTGCCAGCAGCCAAGCGGACACCGGGGGATCAACTAATGAAAAACTGTTTTTT. Translating it yields CASSQADTGGSTNEKLFF.

V gene TRBV20-1 combines with J gene TRBJ2-7, with D possibly being TRBD1 (5 bases). The CDR3 has 13 residues. Germline V gene data show CDR1 as DFQATT and CDR2 as SNEGSKA (reference sequence). Trimming shortened V by 3 bases and J by 3 bases, and 12 bases separated the two germline ends. CDR3 in DNA: TGCAGTGCTAGTCCCGGACAACACTACGAGCAGTACTTC. Its translation is CSASPGQHYEQYF.

The V gene is TRBV5-1, the J gene TRBJ1-2; D is perhaps TRBD1 (6 bases). Per germline, CDR1 SGHRS and CDR2 YFSETQ. With 4 bases removed from V and 8 bases from J, the gap between germline ends came to 24 bases. CDR3 length: 16 amino acids. The CDR3 nucleotides read TGCGCCAGCAGCCAAACTACGGACCGGGGGGCCGGGGGCTACACCTTC. Amino acid sequence: CASSQTTDRGAGGYTF.

The rearrangement joins TRBV3-1 (or the pseudogene TRBV3-2) to TRBJ2-1, with 8 bases aligning to TRBD2. The trim removed 4 bases at V and 3 bases at J, leaving 8 bases unmatched. The germline V gene encodes CDR1 LGHDT and CDR2 YNNKEL (reference sequence). CDR3 size: 16 residues. CDR3 coding DNA: TGTGCCAGCAGCCGAACCGGGGGGGCCCTCTACAATGAGCAGTTCTTC. Translation: CASSRTGGALYNEQFF.

This clone turned up a few times. The chain is built from TRBV5-6 and TRBJ2-2; TRBD1 matches 7 bases. Trimming at V came to 4 bases and at J to 1 base, leaving 4 bases not matched to a gene. Germline V gives CDR1 SGHDT, CDR2 YYEEEE. The CDR3 loop spans 15 amino acids. This chain's CDR3 is CASSVRDRNTGELFF. DNA for the CDR3: TGTGCCAGCAGCGTCCGGGACAGGAACACCGGGGAGCTGTTTTTT.

By share of the sample, this clone is medium-sized (0.01 to 0.1%). The chain has TRBV4-2 and TRBJ2-5, with 14 bases lining up with TRBD2. Germline loops: CDR1 LGHNA, CDR2 YNFKEQ. V shed 1 base and J 5 bases; nucleotides not matched to a gene: 9. The CDR3 length is 18 residues. This chain's CDR3 is CASSQATSGGAWKETQYF. CDR3 coding DNA: TGTGCCAGCAGCCAAGCGACTAGCGGGGGGGCCTGGAAGGAGACCCAGTACTTC.

The V gene is TRBV19, the J gene TRBJ1-2; 9 bases match TRBD1. The V segment lost 8 bases and the J segment 7 bases; nucleotides outside the gene matches: 5. Looked up from germline, CDR1 is LNHDA and CDR2 is SQIVND (reference sequence). The CDR3 totals 12 residues. Here the CDR3 DNA reads TGTGCCAGTCGGGACAGGGCGTTTGGCTACACCTTC. It specifies CASRDRAFGYTF.

The gene calls are TRBV7-8 and TRBJ2-3, with D unclear. V shed 1 base and J shed 4 bases, with 6 bases lying between them. The CDR3 runs 13 residues. CDR1 SGHVS and CDR2 FQNEAQ come from the germline V gene. CDR3 in DNA: TGTGCCAGCAGCTTAGGTGCGGCAGATACGCAGTATTTT. Translated: CASSLGAADTQYF.

The CDR3 loop is CASSSGTGETQYF. Written as DNA, the CDR3 is TGTGCCAGCAGCTCAGGGACTGGAGAGACCCAGTACTTC. The chain combines TRBV7-2 with TRBJ2-5; weak D call: TRBD2 (6 bases). CDR1 SGHTA and CDR2 FQGNSA come from the germline V gene. V lost 4 bases to trimming and J lost 4 bases, with 10 bases between them. There are 13 residues in the CDR3.

The CDR3 coding sequence is TGTGCCAGCAGCTTAGGGGACAGTGGCGCTTTCTTT. Translating it yields CASSLGDSGAFF. V is TRBV11-2 and J is TRBJ1-1; the match to TRBD1 covers 7 bases. The CDR3 runs 12 residues. The germline gives CDR1 SGHAT, CDR2 FQNNGV. Unmatched junction bases numbered 4, after V lost 1 base and J lost 11 bases.

V is TRBV30 and J is TRBJ1-2, with D unclear. The CDR3 runs 12 residues. With 4 bases removed from V and 14 bases from J, the gap between germline ends came to 20 bases. The germline V gene has CDR1 GTSNPN and CDR2 SVGIG (reference sequence). CDR3 loop: CAWKSVGFVMTF. DNA for the CDR3: TGTGCCTGGAAGAGCGTAGGCTTTGTCATGACCTTC.

V and J are TRBV7-9 and TRBJ1-4, with TRBD1 matching over 7 bases. This CDR3 is 14 amino acids long. V was pared by 5 bases and J by 5 bases, with 5 bases of the junction left unmatched. The germline V gene has CDR1 SEHNR and CDR2 FQNEAQ (reference sequence). In DNA, the CDR3 is TGTGCCAGCAGCCGGGACAGTGGGAATGAAAAACTGTTTTTT. Encoded protein: CASSRDSGNEKLFF.

The J gene is TRBJ1-2, the V gene TRBV13; TRBD1 agrees at 7 bases. The CDR3 covers 13 residues. With V trimmed by 5 bases and J by 4 bases, 4 bases remained unmatched. CDR1 is PRHDT and CDR2 is FYEKMQ in the germline V gene (reference sequence). The CDR3 is CASSARDSYGYTF. CDR3 DNA: TGTGCCAGCAGCGCCCGGGACAGCTATGGCTACACCTTC.

The chain employs TRBV12-3 or TRBV12-4 and TRBJ2-1, with D hard to call. V was shortened by 6 bases and J by 4 bases, with 10 bases between the two germline ends. The CDR3 consists of 13 residues. The CDR3, as DNA: TGTGCCAGCAGGACCCAGGATTACAATGAGCAGTTCTTC. The encoded protein is CASRTQDYNEQFF.